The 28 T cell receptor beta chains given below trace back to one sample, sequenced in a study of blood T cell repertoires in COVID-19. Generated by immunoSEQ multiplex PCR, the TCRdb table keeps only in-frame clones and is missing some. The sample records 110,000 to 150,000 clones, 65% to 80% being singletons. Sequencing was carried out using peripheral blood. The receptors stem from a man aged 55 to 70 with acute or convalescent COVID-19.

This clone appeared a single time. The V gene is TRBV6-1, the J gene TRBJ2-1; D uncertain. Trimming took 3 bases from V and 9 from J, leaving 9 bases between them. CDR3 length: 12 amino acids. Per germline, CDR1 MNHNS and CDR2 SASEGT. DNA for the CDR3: TGTGCCAGCAGTGATGGTTGGAGTGAGCAGTTCTTC. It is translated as CASSDGWSEQFF.

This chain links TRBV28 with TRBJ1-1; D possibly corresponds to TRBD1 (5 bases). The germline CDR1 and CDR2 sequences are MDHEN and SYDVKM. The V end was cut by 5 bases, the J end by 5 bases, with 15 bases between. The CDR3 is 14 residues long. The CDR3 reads CASSPPARGTEAFF. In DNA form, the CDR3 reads TGTGCCAGCAGTCCTCCAGCCCGGGGGACTGAAGCTTTCTTT.

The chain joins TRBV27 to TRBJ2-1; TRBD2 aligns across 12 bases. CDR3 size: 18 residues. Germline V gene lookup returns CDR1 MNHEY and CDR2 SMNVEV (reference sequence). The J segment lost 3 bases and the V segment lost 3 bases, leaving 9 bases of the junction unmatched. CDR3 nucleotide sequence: TGTGCCAGCAGTTTTTCACTAGCGGGAGGCCGTTACTACAATGAGCAGTTCTTC. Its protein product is CASSFSLAGGRYYNEQFF.

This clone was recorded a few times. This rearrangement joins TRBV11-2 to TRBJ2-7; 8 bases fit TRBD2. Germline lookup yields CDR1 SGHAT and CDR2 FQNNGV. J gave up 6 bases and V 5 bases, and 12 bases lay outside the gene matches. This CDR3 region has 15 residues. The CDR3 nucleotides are TGTGCCAGCAGCCAGACGGGACTAGAAAGTGGCGAGCAGTACTTC. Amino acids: CASSQTGLESGEQYF.

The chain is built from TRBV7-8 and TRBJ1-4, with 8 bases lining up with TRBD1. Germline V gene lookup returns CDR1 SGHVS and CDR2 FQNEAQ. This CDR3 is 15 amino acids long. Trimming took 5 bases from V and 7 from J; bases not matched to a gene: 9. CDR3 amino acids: CASSPEDRGIEKLFF. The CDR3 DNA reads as TGTGCCAGCAGCCCCGAAGACAGGGGTATTGAAAAACTGTTTTTT.

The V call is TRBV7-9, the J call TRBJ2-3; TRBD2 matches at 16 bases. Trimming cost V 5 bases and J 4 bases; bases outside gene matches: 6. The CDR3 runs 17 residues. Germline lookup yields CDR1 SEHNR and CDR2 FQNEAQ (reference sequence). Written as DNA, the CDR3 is TGTGCCAGCAGCCCGGGACTAGCGGGAGGGGCATCAGATACGCAGTATTTT. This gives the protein CASSPGLAGGASDTQYF.

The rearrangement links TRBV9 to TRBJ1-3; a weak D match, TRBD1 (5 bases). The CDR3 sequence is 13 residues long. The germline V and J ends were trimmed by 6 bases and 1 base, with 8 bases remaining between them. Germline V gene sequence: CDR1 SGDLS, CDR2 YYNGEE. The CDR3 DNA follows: TGTGCCAGCAACCAGGGTTCTGGAAACACCATATATTTT. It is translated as CASNQGSGNTIYF.

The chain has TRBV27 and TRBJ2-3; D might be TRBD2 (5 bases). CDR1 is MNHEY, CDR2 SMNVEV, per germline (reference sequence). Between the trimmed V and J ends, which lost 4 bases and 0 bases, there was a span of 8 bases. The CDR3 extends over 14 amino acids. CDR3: CASSYRGSTDTQYF. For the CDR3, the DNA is TGTGCCAGCAGTTACCGGGGTAGCACAGATACGCAGTATTTT.

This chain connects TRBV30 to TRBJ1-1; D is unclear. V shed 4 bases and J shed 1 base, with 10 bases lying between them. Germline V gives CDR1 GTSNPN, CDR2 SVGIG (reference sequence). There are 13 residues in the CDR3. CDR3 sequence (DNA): TGTGCCTGGATTCCCCGACAGAACACTGAAGCTTTCTTT. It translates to CAWIPRQNTEAFF.

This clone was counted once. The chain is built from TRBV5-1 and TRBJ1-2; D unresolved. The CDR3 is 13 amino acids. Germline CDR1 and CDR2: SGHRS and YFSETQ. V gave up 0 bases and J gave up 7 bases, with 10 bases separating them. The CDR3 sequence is CASSLDGPSGYTF. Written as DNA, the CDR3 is TGCGCCAGCAGCTTGGATGGGCCCAGTGGCTACACCTTC.

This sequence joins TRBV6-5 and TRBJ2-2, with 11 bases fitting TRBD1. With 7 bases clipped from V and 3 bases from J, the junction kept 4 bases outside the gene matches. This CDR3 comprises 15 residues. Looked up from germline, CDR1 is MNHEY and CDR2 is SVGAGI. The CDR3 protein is CASTRTGGDTGELFF. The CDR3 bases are TGTGCCAGCACTAGGACAGGGGGCGACACCGGGGAGCTGTTTTTT.

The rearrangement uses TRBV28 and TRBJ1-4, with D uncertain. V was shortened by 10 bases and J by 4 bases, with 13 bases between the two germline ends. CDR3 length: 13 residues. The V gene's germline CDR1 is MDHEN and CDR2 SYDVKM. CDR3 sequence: CAIAGGLNEKLFF. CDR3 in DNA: TGTGCCATCGCAGGAGGCCTTAATGAAAAACTGTTTTTT.

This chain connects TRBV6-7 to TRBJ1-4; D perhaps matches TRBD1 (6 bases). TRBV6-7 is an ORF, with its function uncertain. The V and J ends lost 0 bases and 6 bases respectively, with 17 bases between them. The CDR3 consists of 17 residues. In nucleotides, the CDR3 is TGTGCCAGCAGTTACTCGCTACAGGGAGAAGGGGATGAAAAACTGTTTTTT. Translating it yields CASSYSLQGEGDEKLFF.

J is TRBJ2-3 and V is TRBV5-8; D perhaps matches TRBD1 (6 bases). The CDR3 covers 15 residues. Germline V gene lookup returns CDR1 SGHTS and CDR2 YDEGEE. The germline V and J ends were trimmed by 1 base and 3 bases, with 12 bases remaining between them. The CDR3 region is CASSLPTGTTDTQYF. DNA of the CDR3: TGTGCCAGCAGCTTGCCTACGGGGACAACAGATACGCAGTATTTT.

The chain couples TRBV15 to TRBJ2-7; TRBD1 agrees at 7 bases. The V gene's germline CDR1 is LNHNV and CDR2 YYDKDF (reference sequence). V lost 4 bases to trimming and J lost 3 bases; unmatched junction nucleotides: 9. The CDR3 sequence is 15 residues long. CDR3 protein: CATSIADGTVYEQYF. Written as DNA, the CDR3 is TGTGCCACCAGCATCGCAGACGGGACAGTCTACGAGCAGTACTTC.

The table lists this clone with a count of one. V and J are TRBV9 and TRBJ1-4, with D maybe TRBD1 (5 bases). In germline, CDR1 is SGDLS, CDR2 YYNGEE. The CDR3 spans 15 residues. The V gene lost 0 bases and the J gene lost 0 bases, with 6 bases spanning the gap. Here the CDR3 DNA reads TGTGCCAGCAGCGTAGGGACATCAACTAATGAAAAACTGTTTTTT. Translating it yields CASSVGTSTNEKLFF.

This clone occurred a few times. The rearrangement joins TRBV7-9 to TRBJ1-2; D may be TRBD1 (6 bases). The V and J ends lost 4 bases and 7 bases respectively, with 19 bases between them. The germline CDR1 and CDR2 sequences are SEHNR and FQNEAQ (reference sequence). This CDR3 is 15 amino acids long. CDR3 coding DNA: TGTGCCAGCAGCTGGGACACACTTCCTACTGCTGGCTACACCTTC. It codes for CASSWDTLPTAGYTF. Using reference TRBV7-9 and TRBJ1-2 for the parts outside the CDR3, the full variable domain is DTGVSQNPRHKITKRGQNVTFRCDPISEHNRLYWYRQTLGQGPEFLTYFQNEAQLEKSRLLSDRFSAERPKGSFSTLEIQRTEQGDSAMYLCASSWDTLPTAGYTFGSGTRLTVV.

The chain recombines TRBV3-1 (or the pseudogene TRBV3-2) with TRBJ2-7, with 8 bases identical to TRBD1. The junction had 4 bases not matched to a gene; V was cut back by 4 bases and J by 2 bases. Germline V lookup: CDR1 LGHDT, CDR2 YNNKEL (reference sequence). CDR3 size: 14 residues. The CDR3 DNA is TGTGCCAGCAGCCGCCGACAGGGGACCTACGAGCAGTACTTC. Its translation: CASSRRQGTYEQYF.

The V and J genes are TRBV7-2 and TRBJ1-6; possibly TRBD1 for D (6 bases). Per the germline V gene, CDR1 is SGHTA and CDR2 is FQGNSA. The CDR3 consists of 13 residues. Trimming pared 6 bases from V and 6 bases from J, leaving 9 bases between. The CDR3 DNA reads TGTGCCAGCAGACAGGGAAGTAATTCACCCCTCCACTTT. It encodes CASRQGSNSPLHF.

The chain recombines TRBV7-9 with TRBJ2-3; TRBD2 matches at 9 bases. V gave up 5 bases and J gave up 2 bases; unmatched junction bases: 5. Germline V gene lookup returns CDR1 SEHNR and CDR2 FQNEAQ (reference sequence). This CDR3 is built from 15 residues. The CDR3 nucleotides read TGTGCCAGCAGCCCGTTAGCGGGAGACACAGATACGCAGTATTTT. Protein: CASSPLAGDTDTQYF.

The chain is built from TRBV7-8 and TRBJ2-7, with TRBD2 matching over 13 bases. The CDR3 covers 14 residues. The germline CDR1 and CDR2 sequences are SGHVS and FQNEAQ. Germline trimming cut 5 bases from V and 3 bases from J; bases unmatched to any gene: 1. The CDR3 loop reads CASSGTSGVYEQYF. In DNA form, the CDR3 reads TGTGCCAGCAGCGGGACTAGCGGGGTCTACGAGCAGTACTTC.

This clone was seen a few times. The CDR3 region has the DNA TGTGCCAGCAGTGAAGCGGGAGGAGCCCACGAGCAGTACTTC. Its protein product is CASSEAGGAHEQYF. The gene calls are TRBV2 and TRBJ2-7, with D possibly matching TRBD2 (6 bases). Germline CDR1 reads SNHLY; CDR2 reads FYNNEI. V lost 0 bases and J 5 bases, leaving 11 bases between the germline ends. There are 14 residues in the CDR3.

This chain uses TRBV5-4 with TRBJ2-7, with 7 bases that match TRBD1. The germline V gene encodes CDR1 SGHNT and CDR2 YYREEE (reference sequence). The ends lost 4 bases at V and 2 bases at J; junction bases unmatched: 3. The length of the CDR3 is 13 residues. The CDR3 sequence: CASSRGQAYEQYF. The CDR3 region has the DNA TGTGCCAGCAGCCGCGGACAGGCCTACGAGCAGTACTTC.

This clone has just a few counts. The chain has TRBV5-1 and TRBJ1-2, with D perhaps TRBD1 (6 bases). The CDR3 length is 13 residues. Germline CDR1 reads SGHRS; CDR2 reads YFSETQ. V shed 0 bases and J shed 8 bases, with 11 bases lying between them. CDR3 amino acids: CASSLDGGGGYTF. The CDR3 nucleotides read TGCGCCAGCAGCTTGGATGGTGGGGGCGGCTACACCTTC.

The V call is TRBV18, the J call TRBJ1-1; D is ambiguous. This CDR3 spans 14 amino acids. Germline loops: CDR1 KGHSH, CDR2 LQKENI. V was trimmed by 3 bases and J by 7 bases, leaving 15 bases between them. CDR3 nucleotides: TGTGCCAGCTCACCTCTAAGCCGGGAAGGTGAAGCTTTCTTT. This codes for CASSPLSREGEAFF.

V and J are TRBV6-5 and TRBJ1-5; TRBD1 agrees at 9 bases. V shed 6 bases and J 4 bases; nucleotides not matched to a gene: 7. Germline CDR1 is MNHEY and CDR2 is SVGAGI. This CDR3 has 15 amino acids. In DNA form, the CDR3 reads TGTGCCAGCAGCGTGGACAGGGGTCGGAATCAGCCCCAGCATTTT. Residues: CASSVDRGRNQPQHF.

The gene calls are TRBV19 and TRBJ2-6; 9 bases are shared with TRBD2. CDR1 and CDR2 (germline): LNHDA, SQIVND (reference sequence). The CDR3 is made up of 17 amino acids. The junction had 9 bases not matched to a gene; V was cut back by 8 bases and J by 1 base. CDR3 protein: CASGLASGASGANVLTF. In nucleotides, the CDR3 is TGTGCCAGTGGGCTGGCTAGCGGGGCTTCTGGGGCCAACGTCCTGACTTTC.

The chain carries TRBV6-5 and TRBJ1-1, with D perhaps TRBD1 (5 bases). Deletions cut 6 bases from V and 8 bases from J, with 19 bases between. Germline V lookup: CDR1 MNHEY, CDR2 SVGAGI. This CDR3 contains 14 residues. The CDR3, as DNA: TGTGCCAGCAGGGCCCGGGACTTACAAGGGGAAGCTTTCTTT. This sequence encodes CASRARDLQGEAFF.